This is a list of T cell receptor beta chains from one sample in a study of T-cell reconstitution after alpha-beta-depleted transplantation in children. TCRdb re-analysed the PCR reads in MiXCR, keeping a single row per CDR3 protein. The sample carries around 490,000 distinct CDR3 sequences, 10% to 12% recorded once. The sample consisted of PBMCs, mostly from graft donor cells, taken 180 days after TCRalphabeta/CD19-depleted stem cell transplant. All receptors derive from a female patient under 10 years old who had a stem cell transplant for aplastic anemia, so the T cells may come from the graft donor. CDR3s include the opening cysteine and the closing phenylalanine or tryptophan. The D gene is left open where the match is weak. Expanded clones get a size class; other rows say once, few or many, or leave the size out.

>TRBJ2-7|TRBD2|many|TRBV6-2/TRBV6-3
CASRLAGSGTYEQYF
TGTGCCAGCAGACTAGCGGGGAGTGGCACCTACGAGCAGTACTTC
>TRBJ2-6|.|many|TRBV5-1
CASNEGPGANVLTF
TGCGCCAGCAACGAGGGCCCTGGGGCCAACGTCCTGACTTTC
>TRBJ2-7|.|.|TRBV4-3
CASSWGPGLPYEQYF
TGCGCCAGCAGCTGGGGGCCGGGACTTCCTTACGAGCAGTACTTC
>TRBJ1-5|TRBD1|many|TRBV7-2
CASSPDRGDQPQHF
TGTGCCAGCAGCCCCGACAGGGGCGATCAGCCCCAGCATTTT
>TRBJ2-7|TRBD1|.|TRBV28
CASSLSGTGGVEQYF
TGTGCCAGCAGCCTTTCCGGGACAGGGGGGGTCGAGCAGTACTTC
>TRBJ1-4|.|many|TRBV7-9
CASSRGRIRNEKLFF
TGTGCCAGCAGCCGCGGACGGATCAGAAATGAAAAACTGTTTTTT
>TRBJ2-5|.|.|TRBV28
CASRSGSLGETQYF
TGTGCCAGCAGGTCGGGCTCCTTAGGAGAGACCCAGTACTTC
>TRBJ1-1|.|few|TRBV19
CASTAWNTEAFF
TGTGCCAGTACCGCCTGGAACACTGAAGCTTTCTTT
>TRBJ2-4|.|.|TRBV5-1
CASSTTIAKNIQYF
TGCGCCAGCAGCACGACAATAGCCAAAAACATTCAGTACTTC
>TRBJ2-5|TRBD1|many|TRBV24-1
CATCPGGTGRETQYF
TGTGCCACCTGCCCCGGCGGGACAGGGAGGGAGACCCAGTACTTC
>TRBJ1-2|.|many|TRBV25-1
CASSEYPRENYGYTF
TGTGCCAGCAGTGAATACCCAAGAGAGAACTATGGCTACACCTTC
>TRBJ1-2|.|few|TRBV5-1
CASSLRLPPTDRVYGYTF
TGCGCCAGCAGCTTGCGGCTACCACCGACGGATCGGGTCTATGGCTACACCTTC
>TRBJ2-1|TRBD1|few|TRBV5-6
CASSLGAGQGLYNEQFF
TGTGCCAGCAGCTTGGGGGCGGGACAGGGACTCTACAATGAGCAGTTCTTC
>TRBJ1-2|.|few|TRBV10-3
CAISAGHMYHYGYTF
TGTGCCATCAGTGCGGGACACATGTACCACTATGGCTACACCTTC
>TRBJ2-1|TRBD2|.|TRBV4-3
CASSQGWLAGVASYNEQFF
TGCGCCAGCAGCCAAGGCTGGCTAGCGGGAGTGGCCTCCTACAATGAGCAGTTCTTC
>TRBJ1-2|.|few|TRBV5-1
CASSLAGSGGYTF
TGCGCCAGCAGCTTGGCAGGGTCGGGTGGCTACACCTTC
>TRBJ2-1|.|many|TRBV12-3/TRBV12-4
CASSPGGRGYNEQFF
TGTGCCAGCAGTCCCGGAGGCAGGGGCTACAATGAGCAGTTCTTC
>TRBJ1-5|.|few|TRBV7-2
CASSFYRDNNQPQHF
TGTGCCAGCAGCTTCTACCGGGACAATAATCAGCCCCAGCATTTT
>TRBJ2-7|TRBD2|few|TRBV5-1
CASSLFTSGSYEQYF
TGCGCCAGCAGCTTGTTTACTAGCGGTTCCTACGAGCAGTACTTC
>TRBJ2-1|TRBD2|.|TRBV9
CASSPGLAGGLGEQFF
TGTGCCAGCAGCCCAGGACTAGCGGGAGGACTGGGTGAGCAGTTCTTC
>TRBJ1-2|.|.|TRBV29-1
CSVERVRYGYTF
TGCAGCGTTGAACGGGTTAGGTATGGCTACACCTTC
>TRBJ2-1|TRBD1|many|TRBV5-1
CASREQGPYNEQFF
TGCGCCAGTCGGGAACAGGGGCCCTACAATGAGCAGTTCTTC
>TRBJ2-1|TRBD2|few|TRBV7-2
CASSFLAVGNEQFF
TGTGCCAGCAGCTTCCTAGCGGTGGGCAATGAGCAGTTCTTC
>TRBJ1-1|.|.|TRBV5-1
CASSPDRRGHTEAFF
TGCGCCAGCAGTCCCGACAGGAGAGGACACACTGAAGCTTTCTTT
>TRBJ2-7|.|many|TRBV29-1
CSVRPGLGTYEQYF
TGCAGCGTTAGACCGGGTCTTGGGACCTACGAGCAGTACTTC
>TRBJ2-1|.|once|TRBV5-4
CASSLAERRSYNEQFF
TGTGCCAGCAGCTTGGCAGAGCGAAGGTCCTACAATGAGCAGTTCTTC
>TRBJ2-7|TRBD1|few|TRBV29-1
CSVELGDSYEQYF
TGCAGCGTTGAGTTAGGGGACAGCTACGAGCAGTACTTC